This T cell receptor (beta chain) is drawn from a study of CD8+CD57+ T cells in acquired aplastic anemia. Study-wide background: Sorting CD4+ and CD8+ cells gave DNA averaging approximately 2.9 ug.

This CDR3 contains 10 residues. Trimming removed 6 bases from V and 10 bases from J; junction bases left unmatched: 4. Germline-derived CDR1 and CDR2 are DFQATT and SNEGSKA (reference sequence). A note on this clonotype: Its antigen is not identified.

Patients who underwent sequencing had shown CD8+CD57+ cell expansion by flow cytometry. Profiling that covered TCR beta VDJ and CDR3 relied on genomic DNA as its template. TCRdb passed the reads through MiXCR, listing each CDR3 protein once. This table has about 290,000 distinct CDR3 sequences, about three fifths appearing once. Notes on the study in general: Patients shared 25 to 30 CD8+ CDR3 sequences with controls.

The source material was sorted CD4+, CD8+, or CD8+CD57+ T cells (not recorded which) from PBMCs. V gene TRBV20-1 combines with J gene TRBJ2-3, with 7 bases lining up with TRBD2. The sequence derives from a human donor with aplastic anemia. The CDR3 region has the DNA TGCAGTGCCAGCGGGAAAGCGCAGTATTTT. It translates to CSASGKAQYF.